The present T cell receptor (beta chain) was sequenced within a study of graft-versus-host responses after intestinal transplantation. TCRdb keeps only in-frame clones here, not all; method: immunoSEQ multiplex PCR. The data contain some 40,000 clones, about nine tenths of them singletons. The CDR3 covers 15 residues. J lost 1 base, V lost 4 bases, and 3 bases had no gene match. Looked up from germline, CDR1 is MNHNS and CDR2 is SASEGT. Sequencing was performed on PBMCs, taken approximately 270 days after transplant. The receptor was isolated from a human patient who received an intestinal transplant, so some T cells may come from the graft donor. The chain carries TRBV6-1 and TRBJ2-3; 9 bases agree with TRBD2. Here the CDR3 reads CASSVTSGGTDTQYF. Here the CDR3 DNA reads TGTGCCAGCAGTGTGACTAGCGGAGGCACAGATACGCAGTATTTT.